The T cell receptor beta chain under discussion was sequenced for a study of regulatory T cells in long-lasting Graves disease. Background on the study: Graves' patients who were just diagnosed had used antithyroid drugs for under 3 months. Overall study findings and caveats: Persistent patients shared more public clonotypes (approximately 2,500) than new patients (approximately 970).

The time point: newly diagnosed GD, antithyroid drugs for less than 3 months. PBMC-derived RNA was used for the TCR library. Germline values: CDR1 MGHRA, CDR2 YSYEKL. Trimming removed 1 base at V and 2 bases at J, with 9 bases between. CDR3 size: 15 residues. There are a few counts of this clonotype. Its matching antigen is unknown. Library construction for TCR beta used iRepertoire HTBI primers and Arm-PCR of CDR3 regions. TCRdb reprocessed the multiplex PCR reads with MiXCR, giving one entry per CDR3 protein. The data show about 420,000 distinct CDR3 sequences, less than 20% seen once. This sample also belongs to another study, concerning T cells in Graves' hyperthyroidism and ophthalmopathy. From that report: Calling Graves' hyperthyroidism stable meant ophthalmopathy did not progress within 18 months.

This receptor was taken from a woman in her late teens or twenties with Graves disease. V gene TRBV4-1 combines with J gene TRBJ2-1, with D perhaps matching TRBD1 (5 bases). Material: peripheral blood mononuclear cells (PBMCs), obtained at new diagnosis, from a patient treated with antithyroid drugs. The DNA of the CDR3 is TGCGCCAGCAGCCAAGGAACAGGTACCTACAATGAGCAGTTCTTC. This encodes CASSQGTGTYNEQFF.